This is a list of T cell receptor beta chains from one sample in a study of blood T cell repertoires in COVID-19. Here immunoSEQ multiplex PCR was the method, and the copy in TCRdb shows in-frame clones only, minus some. The sample comprises approximately 180,000 clones, 80% to 90% of which are singletons, and less than 15% rests with the top ten. Sample: peripheral blood. These TCRs come from a woman of 80 years or more with COVID-19, enrolled during active disease. CDR3s include the opening cysteine and the closing phenylalanine or tryptophan. A D gene is named only where the DNA matches it firmly. Only some rows state a clone size, as once, few, many or a class for expanded clones.

abundance,d_gene,v_gene,j_gene,CDR3aa,CDR3nt
.,.,TRBV7-9,TRBJ1-4,CASSPFATNEKLFF,TGTGCCAGCAGCCCCTTTGCAACTAATGAAAAACTGTTTTTT
.,.,TRBV28,TRBJ2-3,CASSLAAYGTDTQYF,TGTGCCAGCAGCTTAGCGGCCTACGGCACAGATACGCAGTATTTT
.,TRBD1,TRBV19,TRBJ2-7,CASSIAGTGGSSVRYEQYF,TGTGCCAGTAGTATAGCCGGGACAGGTGGGTCGTCGGTCCGGTACGAGCAGTACTTC
few,TRBD2,TRBV2,TRBJ2-1,CASGLLAGSNEQFF,TGTGCCAGCGGGTTGCTAGCGGGTTCCAATGAGCAGTTCTTC
.,.,TRBV11-3,TRBJ2-5,CASSRRQETQYF,TGTGCCAGCAGCAGGCGGCAAGAGACCCAGTACTTC
.,TRBD1,TRBV2,TRBJ1-5,CASRETGPWQPQHF,TGTGCCAGCAGAGAGACAGGGCCATGGCAGCCCCAGCATTTT
.,.,TRBV7-9,TRBJ1-1,CASSLAGHPNTEAFF,TGTGCCAGCAGCTTAGCGGGGCACCCGAACACTGAAGCTTTCTTT
.,.,TRBV7-9,TRBJ1-2,CASSLAQPVGGYTF,TGTGCCAGCAGCTTGGCACAGCCGGTGGGTGGCTACACCTTC
few,.,TRBV19,TRBJ2-3,CASSTPNRDTQYF,TGTGCCAGTAGTACACCCAACAGGGATACGCAGTATTTT
.,TRBD1,TRBV6-5,TRBJ2-7,CASRTTGVEQYF,TGTGCCAGCAGAACGACAGGGGTCGAGCAGTACTTC
.,TRBD1,TRBV5-4,TRBJ2-3,CASSSRGLSPDTQYF,TGTGCCAGCAGCTCCAGGGGGCTGAGCCCAGATACGCAGTATTTT
few,.,TRBV13,TRBJ1-2,CASSLLAGGDGYTF,TGTGCCAGCAGCTTATTAGCAGGAGGTGATGGCTACACCTTC
.,.,TRBV12-5,TRBJ2-3,CASGFLRTQYF,TGTGCTAGTGGTTTTTTACGGACGCAGTATTTT
.,.,TRBV27,TRBJ1-6,CASSSLPSSYNSPLHF,TGTGCCAGCAGTTCCTTACCTAGCTCCTATAATTCACCCCTCCACTTT
.,TRBD2,TRBV18,TRBJ2-1,CASSPTYGLAGEQFF,TGTGCCAGCTCACCTACTTACGGACTAGCGGGAGAGCAGTTCTTC
.,.,TRBV5-1,TRBJ2-1,CASSLRQGANEQFF,TGCGCCAGCAGCTTACGGCAGGGTGCGAATGAGCAGTTCTTC
.,.,TRBV3-1/TRBV3-2,TRBJ2-3,CASSQDSSGGTDTQYF,TGTGCCAGCAGCCAAGACTCCAGCGGCGGCACAGATACGCAGTATTTT
.,.,TRBV30,TRBJ1-3,CAWSRGTGNTIYF,TGTGCCTGGAGCAGGGGTACAGGGAACACCATATATTTT
.,.,TRBV19,TRBJ1-4,CASSNQRAGNEKLFF,TGTGCCAGTAGTAATCAGAGGGCCGGTAATGAAAAACTGTTTTTT
.,.,TRBV19,TRBJ1-2,CASSIWPVWATNGYTF,TGTGCCAGTAGTATTTGGCCTGTCTGGGCGACGAACGGCTACACCTTC
few,.,TRBV28,TRBJ2-1,CASTRDSYNEQFF,TGTGCCAGCACTCGGGACTCCTACAATGAGCAGTTCTTC
.,.,TRBV4-3,TRBJ2-2,CASSQDRVSGEAGELFF,TGCGCCAGCAGCCAAGATCGAGTTTCGGGAGAAGCCGGGGAGCTGTTTTTT
.,.,TRBV12-2,TRBJ2-4,CASRLPSGRRDIQYF,TGTGCAAGTCGCTTGCCTAGCGGGAGAAGGGACATTCAGTACTTC
.,TRBD2,TRBV24-1,TRBJ2-1,CATSTAPGNSGSLSYNEQFF,TGTGCCACCAGCACGGCCCCGGGAAATAGCGGGAGCCTCTCCTACAATGAGCAGTTCTTC
.,TRBD2,TRBV15,TRBJ2-3,CATSRDSGMTDTQYF,TGTGCCACCAGCAGAGATAGCGGGATGACAGATACGCAGTATTTT
.,TRBD2,TRBV5-1,TRBJ2-7,CASSLDVREGRDYEQYF,TGCGCCAGCAGCTTGGATGTGCGGGAGGGCCGGGATTACGAGCAGTACTTC
.,TRBD2,TRBV19,TRBJ2-7,CASSIRSSGRSEQYF,TGTGCCAGTAGTATACGGTCTAGCGGGAGGTCCGAGCAGTACTTC
.,.,TRBV6-1,TRBJ2-1,CASSGWAGPKRSYNEQFF,TGTGCCAGCAGTGGGTGGGCAGGGCCCAAGCGCTCCTACAATGAGCAGTTCTTC
few,TRBD1,TRBV2,TRBJ2-3,CASSGDSGTGVPDTQYF,TGTGCCAGCAGTGGGGACTCCGGGACAGGGGTCCCAGATACGCAGTATTTT
.,.,TRBV7-9,TRBJ2-7,CASSLENSYEQYF,TGTGCCAGCAGCTTAGAGAACAGCTACGAGCAGTACTTC
few,.,TRBV15,TRBJ1-1,CATSREGGSLSRAFF,TGTGCCACCAGCAGAGAGGGGGGGAGTTTGTCGAGAGCTTTCTTT
.,TRBD1,TRBV6-5,TRBJ2-2,CASSRDRDDTGELFF,TGTGCCAGCAGCCGCGACAGGGACGACACCGGGGAGCTGTTTTTT
.,TRBD1,TRBV3-1/TRBV3-2,TRBJ1-1,CASSPGTGWNTEAFF,TGTGCCAGCAGCCCGGGGACAGGATGGAACACTGAAGCTTTCTTT
.,.,TRBV9,TRBJ2-2,CASSVVGQRPTGELFF,TGTGCCAGCAGCGTAGTTGGACAGCGACCCACCGGGGAGCTGTTTTTT
.,TRBD2,TRBV14,TRBJ2-7,CASSQDLAAAGGQQYF,TGTGCCAGCAGCCAAGATCTAGCGGCAGCGGGGGGTCAGCAGTACTTC
.,TRBD1,TRBV11-2,TRBJ1-6,CASSFDLGQAGISPLHF,TGTGCCAGCAGCTTCGACCTTGGACAGGCGGGGATTTCACCCCTCCACTTT
.,TRBD1,TRBV4-1,TRBJ1-6,CASSQEPGQGNLLASPLHF,TGCGCCAGCAGCCAGGAACCGGGACAGGGTAATCTTCTAGCTTCACCCCTCCACTTT
.,TRBD1,TRBV9,TRBJ1-1,CASSPRGMNTEAFF,TGTGCCAGCAGCCCCAGGGGGATGAACACTGAAGCTTTCTTT
.,TRBD1,TRBV19,TRBJ2-2,CASSLQGTGELFF,TGTGCCAGTAGCTTACAGGGGACCGGGGAGCTGTTTTTT
.,TRBD1,TRBV4-3,TRBJ1-2,CASSQAGQGNYGYTF,TGCGCCAGCAGCCAAGCGGGACAGGGAAACTATGGCTACACCTTC
.,TRBD1,TRBV13,TRBJ2-7,CASSGREGQGAYEQYF,TGTGCCAGCAGCGGACGGGAAGGACAGGGGGCATACGAGCAGTACTTC